These 15 T cell receptor beta chains were sequenced from one sample in a study of T cells in Graves' hyperthyroidism and ophthalmopathy. Using RNA transcripts as the source, TCR beta CDR3 regions were amplified. The HTBI primer set was used in a first-round RT-PCR of the TCR CDR3. In TCRdb, the multiplex PCR reads were re-called with MiXCR into one record per CDR3 protein. The repertoire holds 280,000 or so distinct CDR3 sequences, with 25% to 30% as singletons. Sequenced sample: blood. The receptors stem from a man aged 35 to 55 with Graves' hyperthyroidism that later progressed to Graves' ophthalmopathy.

This clonotype was counted at least ten times. This chain joins TRBV6-1 and TRBJ2-5, with D unresolved. V gave up 4 bases and J gave up 3 bases, with 9 bases separating them. The CDR3 has 13 residues. Germline CDR1 MNHNS, CDR2 SASEGT. This CDR3 reads CASSVTRKETQYF. CDR3 sequence (DNA): TGTGCCAGCAGTGTGACAAGAAAAGAGACCCAGTACTTC.

The chain has TRBV9 and TRBJ2-7; 10 bases agree with TRBD1. Germline V gives CDR1 SGDLS, CDR2 YYNGEE. The CDR3 covers 18 residues. Trimming cost V 0 bases and J 6 bases; bases outside gene matches: 15. CDR3 region: CASSVAGAGTGVLREQYF. The CDR3 DNA reads as TGTGCCAGCAGCGTAGCTGGGGCCGGGACAGGGGTTCTTCGCGAGCAGTACTTC.

This clonotype showed up just a few times. The gene calls are TRBV20-1 and TRBJ1-5; D gene ambiguous. Per the germline V gene, CDR1 is DFQATT and CDR2 is SNEGSKA (reference sequence). Deletions cut 6 bases from V and 0 bases from J, with 18 bases between. The CDR3 runs to 16 residues. CDR3 in DNA: TGCAGTGCGAGACACCCTGGGGATTATAGCAATCAGCCCCAGCATTTT. It is translated as CSARHPGDYSNQPQHF.

Only one count was recorded for this clonotype. The J gene is TRBJ2-5, the V gene TRBV6-1; D tentatively fits TRBD1 or TRBD2 (5 bases each). CDR1 MNHNS and CDR2 SASEGT come from the germline V gene. Trimming removed 8 bases at V and 5 bases at J, with 9 bases between. The CDR3 runs 11 residues. The CDR3 DNA is TGTGCCAGCGCAGAGGGGGAGACCCAGTACTTC. Residues: CASAEGETQYF.

There are many counts of this clonotype. The CDR3: CASSSEKRQENSGNTIYF. CDR3 bases: TGCGCCAGCAGCTCGGAGAAGAGACAGGAAAACTCTGGAAACACCATATATTTT. The J gene is TRBJ1-3, the V gene TRBV5-1; the D gene is possibly TRBD1 (6 bases). The ends were cut back, 3 bases at V and 0 bases at J, with 19 bases in the middle. Germline CDR1 SGHRS, CDR2 YFSETQ. The CDR3 runs 18 residues. Full variable domain (outside the CDR3, taken from reference TRBV5-1 and TRBJ1-3): KAGVTQTPRYLIKTRGQQVTLSCSPISGHRSVSWYQQTPGQGLQFLFEYFSETQRNKGNFPGRFSGRQFSNSRSEMNVSTLELGDSALYLCASSSEKRQENSGNTIYFGEGSWLTVV.

This clonotype came up many times. The chain employs TRBV19 and TRBJ2-6; tentative D call: TRBD2 (5 bases). The length of the CDR3 is 19 residues. With 5 bases removed from V and 0 bases from J, the gap between germline ends came to 20 bases. Germline V lookup: CDR1 LNHDA, CDR2 SQIVND (reference sequence). In nucleotides, the CDR3 is TGTGCCAGTAGTCTCCCGTTGAGGGTCGCTCTCTCTGGGGCCAACGTCCTGACTTTC. Its protein is CASSLPLRVALSGANVLTF.

This clonotype came up many times. The J gene is TRBJ2-5, the V gene TRBV6-5; possibly TRBD1 for D (6 bases). The germline V gene encodes CDR1 MNHEY and CDR2 SVGAGI. The CDR3 is 13 amino acids. The ends were cut back, 0 bases at V and 7 bases at J, with 9 bases in the middle. The CDR3 reads CASSYSTRGTQYF. CDR3 DNA: TGTGCCAGCAGTTACTCCACCAGGGGGACCCAGTACTTC.

This clonotype has at least ten counts. The chain joins TRBV30 to TRBJ1-1; TRBD1 aligns across 10 bases. CDR3 length: 18 residues. Germline trimming cut 3 bases from V and 1 base from J; bases unmatched to any gene: 14. CDR1 is GTSNPN, CDR2 SVGIG, per germline (reference sequence). The CDR3 here is CAWSLSPGQGTWNTEAFF. The CDR3 DNA follows: TGTGCCTGGAGCCTATCTCCGGGACAGGGGACCTGGAACACTGAAGCTTTCTTT.

This clonotype was seen repeatedly, ten times or more. A junction end diverges from the germline sequence, so it may reflect a read error. The gene calls are TRBV5-5 and TRBJ1-1; D may be TRBD1 (5 bases). Germline assignment: CDR1 SGHKS and CDR2 YYEKEE (reference sequence). CDR3 length: 13 residues. In DNA, the CDR3 is TGTGCCAGCAGCCTGACAGCGAACACTGGAGCTTTCTTT. Residues: CASSLTANTGAFF. The whole variable domain, remainder taken from reference TRBV5-5 and TRBJ1-1, is DAGVTQSPTHLIKTRGQQVTLRCSPISGHKSVSWYQQVLGQGPQFIFQYYEKEERGRGNFPDRFSARQFPNYSSELNVNALLLGDSALYLCASSLTANTGAFFGQGTRLTVV.

This clonotype came up many times. A read error may be the cause here, since a much bigger clone is one base away. This chain links TRBV6-2 or TRBV6-3 with TRBJ1-1, with D uncertain. V lost 6 bases and J lost 1, with 6 bases in between. The CDR3 contains 12 residues. Germline lookup yields CDR1 MNHEY and CDR2 SVGEGT. The CDR3 nucleotides are TGTGCCAGCAGAACAGAGAACACTGAAGCTTTCTTT. Translated, it gives CASRTENTEAFF.

This clonotype appeared many times. CDR3 nucleotides: TGTGCCAGCAGCGAAGGCCGACAGGGCAACACTGAAGCTTTCTTT. It yields the protein CASSEGRQGNTEAFF. This chain links TRBV14 with TRBJ1-1; 7 bases are a match to TRBD1. With 5 bases clipped from V and 2 bases from J, the junction kept 8 bases outside the gene matches. This CDR3 has 15 residues. Germline CDR1 SGHDN, CDR2 FVKESK.

This clonotype appeared many times. This chain joins TRBV12-3 or TRBV12-4 and TRBJ2-7, with D unclear. The CDR3 is 11 amino acids. Trimming took 4 bases from V and 5 from J, leaving 6 bases between them. Written as DNA, the CDR3 is TGTGCCAGCAGTTATGAGGACGAGCAGTACTTC. Protein sequence: CASSYEDEQYF.

The chain has TRBV6-5 and TRBJ1-2; 10 nucleotides agree with TRBD1. Germline trimming cut 2 bases from V and 4 bases from J; bases unmatched to any gene: 4. CDR3 length: 15 amino acids. Looked up from germline, CDR1 is MNHEY and CDR2 is SVGAGI. DNA of the CDR3: TGTGCCAGCAGTTACCGACGGACAGGGGGCTATGGCTACACCTTC. The encoded protein is CASSYRRTGGYGYTF.

The chain employs TRBV6-2 or TRBV6-3 and TRBJ2-7, with a weak D call TRBD2 (6 bases). CDR3 size: 13 residues. V shed 5 bases and J shed 6 bases, with 14 bases lying between them. CDR1 and CDR2 from the germline V gene are MNHEY and SVGEGT. The DNA of the CDR3 is TGTGCCAGCAGTCTACTGGGGGGAAGCGAGCAGTACTTC. It specifies CASSLLGGSEQYF.

This clonotype was recorded many times. CDR3 protein: CASREYSNQPQHF. DNA of the CDR3: TGTGCCAGCAGAGAGTATAGCAATCAGCCCCAGCATTTT. This chain uses TRBV2 with TRBJ1-5; D remains unclear. Between the trimmed V and J ends, which lost 6 bases and 0 bases, there was a span of 6 bases. Germline V gives CDR1 SNHLY, CDR2 FYNNEI. The CDR3 runs 13 residues.